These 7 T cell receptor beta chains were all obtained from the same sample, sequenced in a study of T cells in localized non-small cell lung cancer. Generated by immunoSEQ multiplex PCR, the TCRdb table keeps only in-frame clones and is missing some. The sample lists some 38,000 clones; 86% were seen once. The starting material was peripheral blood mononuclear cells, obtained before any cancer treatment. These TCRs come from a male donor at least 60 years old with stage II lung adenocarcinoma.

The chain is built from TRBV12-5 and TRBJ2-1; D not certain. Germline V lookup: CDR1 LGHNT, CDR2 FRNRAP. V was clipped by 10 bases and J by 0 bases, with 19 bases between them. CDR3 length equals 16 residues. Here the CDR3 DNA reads TGTGCTACCACCCGAGCCCTCTTAAGCTCCTACAATGAGCAGTTCTTC. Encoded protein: CATTRALLSSYNEQFF.

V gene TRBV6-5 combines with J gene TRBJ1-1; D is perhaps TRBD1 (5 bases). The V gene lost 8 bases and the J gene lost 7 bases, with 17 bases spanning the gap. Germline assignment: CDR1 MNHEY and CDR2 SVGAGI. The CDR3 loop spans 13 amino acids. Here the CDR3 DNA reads TGTGCCAGCCAGGCGGGGCTGATCTATGAAGCTTTCTTT. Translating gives CASQAGLIYEAFF.

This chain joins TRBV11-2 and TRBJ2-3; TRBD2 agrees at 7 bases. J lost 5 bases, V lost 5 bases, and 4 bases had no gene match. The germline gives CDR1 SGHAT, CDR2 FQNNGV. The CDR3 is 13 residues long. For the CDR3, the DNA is TGTGCCAGCAGCGGACTAGGTATAGATACGCAGTATTTT. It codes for CASSGLGIDTQYF.

The DNA for the CDR3 is TGCGCCAGCAGCCTCAGTGGGGGAGGTTACACCGGGGAGCTGTTTTTT. The encoded protein is CASSLSGGGYTGELFF. The chain carries TRBV4-1 and TRBJ2-2, with D perhaps TRBD2 (6 bases). V lost 4 bases, J lost 3 bases, and 15 bases lay in between. The CDR3 length is 16 residues. CDR1 is MGHRA and CDR2 is YSYEKL in the germline V gene.

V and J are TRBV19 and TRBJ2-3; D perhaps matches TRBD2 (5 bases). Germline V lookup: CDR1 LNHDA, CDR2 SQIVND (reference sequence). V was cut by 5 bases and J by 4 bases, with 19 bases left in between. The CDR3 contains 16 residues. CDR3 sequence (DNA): TGTGCCAGTAGTCTTCACGACCCGCGGGCGGCAGATACGCAGTATTTT. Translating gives CASSLHDPRAADTQYF.

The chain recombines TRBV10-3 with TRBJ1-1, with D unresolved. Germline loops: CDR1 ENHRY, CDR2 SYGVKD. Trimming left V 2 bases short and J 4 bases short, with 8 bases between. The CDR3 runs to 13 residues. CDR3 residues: CAISEGQVTEAFF. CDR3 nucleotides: TGTGCCATCAGTGAGGGGCAGGTCACTGAAGCTTTCTTT.

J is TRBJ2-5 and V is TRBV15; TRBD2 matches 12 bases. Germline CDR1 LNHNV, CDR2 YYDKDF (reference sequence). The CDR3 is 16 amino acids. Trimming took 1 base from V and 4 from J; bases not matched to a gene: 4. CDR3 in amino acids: CATSRALLAGGETQYF. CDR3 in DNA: TGTGCCACCAGCAGAGCCCTACTAGCGGGAGGAGAGACCCAGTACTTC.